This T cell receptor (beta chain) originates from a study of blood T cell repertoires in COVID-19. In the authors' methods: Reference gene primer amplification yielded estimated nucleated cell counts. This table comes from immunoSEQ multiplex PCR, and its TCRdb copy is limited to in-frame clones, with some not included. Clone size and the V and J calls come from that table; the DNA yielded D and trimming. The sample contains some 85,000 clones, roughly nine tenths of which appear only once. V was trimmed by 10 bases and J by 2 bases, leaving 18 bases between them. This CDR3 is 14 amino acids long. Per germline, CDR1 SNHLY and CDR2 FYNNEI.

The gene calls are TRBV2 and TRBJ2-7; D might be TRBD2 (5 bases). The receptor was derived from a man in his fifties with acute or convalescent COVID-19. Sequencing used peripheral blood. CDR3 amino acids: CATDPGSEAYEQYF. The CDR3 DNA follows: TGTGCCACCGACCCGGGGTCGGAGGCCTACGAGCAGTACTTC.